This record concerns one TCR beta chain sequence. Its antigen is undetermined. The table came from immunoSEQ multiplex PCR; TCRdb's copy has only in-frame clones and leaves some out. This sample has around 240,000 clones, with roughly 90% found just once. These data are taken from a study of Ad26.COV2.S vaccination and SARS-CoV-2 variants. Study results and caveats: Across vaccine and placebo recipients, the breadth of non-spike TCRs was similar. After vaccination, reports described spike-specific CD8+ and CD4+ T cell responses as showing substantial breadth. The analyses of TCR breadth and depth may have understated the size of total T cell responses.

Germline V lookup: CDR1 SEHNR, CDR2 FQNEAQ (reference sequence). This CDR3 region has 15 residues. The V gene lost 4 bases and the J gene lost 4 bases, with 16 bases spanning the gap. Treatment noted: 15 to 20 received Ad26.COV2.S at low or high dose, single or two shots; several received placebo; per-sample allocation not given. Material that was analyzed had been drawn on day 63 after the first vaccine or placebo injection. Boston supplied an adult donor aged 18-55 years. V and J are TRBV7-9 and TRBJ1-1, with a tentative D call TRBD1 (6 bases). This sequence originates from a person between 18 and 65 years old who received the Ad26.COV2.S COVID-19 vaccine or a placebo. Specimen: peripheral blood, collected in a trial of Ad26.COV2.S vaccine versus placebo. CDR3 bases: TGTGCCAGCAGCTCAGGGGTCATAACGGGCACTGAAGCTTTCTTT. As protein: CASSSGVITGTEAFF.